These 26 T cell receptor beta chains came from one sample sequenced in a study of Graves' ophthalmopathy and Graves' hyperthyroidism. Amplification from RNA transcripts yielded the TCR beta CDR3 regions. Second-round multiplex PCR came after first-round RT-PCR with HTBI primers. TCRdb independently ran MiXCR on the multiplex PCR reads; one entry per CDR3 protein. The sample lists approximately 460,000 distinct CDR3 sequences; about an eighth were seen once. The sample taken for sequencing was blood. These receptor sequences come from a woman aged 25-40 years with Graves' ophthalmopathy.

This clonotype has a count of ten or more. The chain is built from TRBV2 and TRBJ2-5, with D hard to call. Germline assignment: CDR1 SNHLY and CDR2 FYNNEI. This CDR3 spans 15 amino acids. V was trimmed by 8 bases and J by 1 base, leaving 17 bases between them. The CDR3 here is CASCGVPSRQETQYF. CDR3 nucleotides: TGTGCCAGCTGTGGGGTCCCGAGTCGCCAAGAGACCCAGTACTTC.

The chain is built from TRBV6-1 and TRBJ2-7, with TRBD2 matching 7 bases. This CDR3 has 16 amino acids. V lost 3 bases and J lost 3; bases outside the gene matches: 11. Germline CDR1 MNHNS, CDR2 SASEGT. CDR3 region: CASSEFRRESYYEQYF. CDR3 nucleotide sequence: TGTGCCAGCAGTGAGTTCCGGCGGGAGAGTTACTACGAGCAGTACTTC.

The gene calls are TRBV19 and TRBJ1-2; no reliable D call. Germline V CDR1 and CDR2: LNHDA, SQIVND (reference sequence). V lost 6 bases and J lost 2, with 7 bases in between. This CDR3 has 12 amino acids. The CDR3 DNA reads TGTGCCAGTAGCAGCTACAACTATGGCTACACCTTC. It is translated as CASSSYNYGYTF. The variable domain in full, with the rest retrieved from reference TRBV19 and TRBJ1-2, is DGGITQSPKYLFRKEGQNVTLSCEQNLNHDAMYWYRQDPGQGLRLIYYSQIVNDFQKGDIAEGYSVSREKKESFPLTVTSAQKNPTAFYLCASSSYNYGYTFGSGTRLTVV.

This clonotype was found many times. The chain uses TRBV6-2 or TRBV6-3 and TRBJ2-4; D not certain. CDR3 size: 12 residues. V lost 5 bases to trimming and J lost 9 bases, with 11 bases between them. The germline V gene has CDR1 MNHEY and CDR2 SVGEGT. CDR3 residues: CASSPAEGIQYF. The CDR3 region has the DNA TGTGCCAGCAGTCCGGCAGAAGGCATTCAGTACTTC.

Many counts were recorded for this clonotype. The chain combines TRBV27 with TRBJ2-5; the match to TRBD2 covers 9 bases. Trimming took 3 bases from V and 1 from J; bases not matched to a gene: 12. The CDR3 covers 18 residues. Germline CDR1 MNHEY, CDR2 SMNVEV (reference sequence). CDR3 DNA: TGTGCCAGCAGTTTTAGGGCTAGCGGGATCCTCCTCCAAGAGACCCAGTACTTC. Amino acids: CASSFRASGILLQETQYF.

This clonotype was recorded at least ten times. The chain uses TRBV24-1 and TRBJ2-5; D possibly uses TRBD1 or TRBD2 (5 bases each). The CDR3 contains 16 residues. Germline loops: CDR1 KGHDR, CDR2 SFDVKD. Trimming took off 2 bases at V and 4 bases at J, with 16 bases between the two ends. The CDR3 coding sequence is TGTGCCACCAGTGATTCCCACGGGACCCGTGGAGAGACCCAGTACTTC. It translates to CATSDSHGTRGETQYF.

This clonotype came up many times. The chain has TRBV28 and TRBJ2-5, with 7 bases identical to TRBD1. V dropped 2 bases and J dropped 3; count of bases not matched to a gene: 3. The CDR3 length is 14 residues. In germline, CDR1 is MDHEN, CDR2 SYDVKM. The CDR3 DNA reads as TGTGCCAGCAGTTTAGAGGGGGCAGAAGAGACCCAGTACTTC. The encoded protein is CASSLEGAEETQYF.

This clonotype has a count of ten or more. V is TRBV29-1 and J is TRBJ1-1, with 9 bases that match TRBD1. Germline CDR1 SQVTM, CDR2 ANQGSEA. This CDR3 is built from 15 residues. Losses at the gene ends were 6 bases for V and 2 bases for J; bases not matched to a gene: 10. DNA of the CDR3: TGCAGCGTAGCCGACCGGGACAGGGCTAACACTGAAGCTTTCTTT. Protein sequence: CSVADRDRANTEAFF.

The CDR3 here is CASSLSTGEGNTIYF. The CDR3 nucleotides read TGTGCCAGCAGTTTAAGTACAGGGGAAGGGAACACCATATATTTT. The chain joins TRBV28 to TRBJ1-3, with 7 bases lining up with TRBD1. The J segment lost 7 bases and the V segment lost 2 bases, leaving 8 bases of the junction unmatched. The CDR3 totals 15 residues. Germline V CDR1 and CDR2: MDHEN, SYDVKM. The variable domain in full, completed from reference TRBV28 and TRBJ1-3, reads DVKVTQSSRYLVKRTGEKVFLECVQDMDHENMFWYRQDPGLGLRLIYFSYDVKMKEKGDIPEGYSVSREKKERFSLILESASTNQTSMYLCASSLSTGEGNTIYFGEGSWLTVV.

Many counts were recorded for this clonotype. The chain recombines TRBV7-8 with TRBJ1-2; D unresolved. This CDR3 comprises 11 residues. Trimming removed 4 bases at V and 4 bases at J, with 4 bases between. Germline-derived CDR1 and CDR2 are SGHVS and FQNEAQ. The CDR3 loop reads CASSSTYGYTF. CDR3 DNA sequence: TGTGCCAGCAGCTCAACCTATGGCTACACCTTC.

This clonotype was observed a few times. The DNA for the CDR3 is TGCGCCAGCAGCTCAACGGGGGCCGGGGAGCTGTTTTTT. This encodes CASSSTGAGELFF. The chain combines TRBV5-1 with TRBJ2-2; tentatively, D is TRBD2 (6 bases). V gave up 3 bases and J gave up 6 bases, with 9 bases separating them. Germline values: CDR1 SGHRS, CDR2 YFSETQ. This CDR3 region has 13 residues.

This clonotype showed up many times. The chain has TRBV6-5 and TRBJ1-5; D not certain. Germline lookup yields CDR1 MNHEY and CDR2 SVGAGI. Trimming took off 4 bases at V and 5 bases at J, with 6 bases between the two ends. CDR3 length equals 12 residues. CDR3 sequence: CASSSADQPQHF. Here the CDR3 DNA reads TGTGCCAGCAGTTCAGCGGATCAGCCCCAGCATTTT.

The table lists this clonotype with many counts. V and J are TRBV7-3 and TRBJ2-2; D is uncertain. The CDR3 is made up of 16 amino acids. Germline CDR1 is SGHTA and CDR2 is FQGTGA. V gave up 1 base and J gave up 2 bases, with 11 bases separating them. The CDR3 DNA sequence: TGTGCCAGCAGCTTAATACCGACTTATAACACCGGGGAGCTGTTTTTT. Encoded protein: CASSLIPTYNTGELFF. Supplemented by reference TRBV7-3 and TRBJ2-2, the full variable domain reads GAGVSQTPSNKVTEKGKYVELRCDPISGHTALYWYRQSLGQGPEFLIYFQGTGAADDSGLPNDRFFAVRPEGSVSTLKIQRTERGDSAVYLCASSLIPTYNTGELFFGEGSRLTVL.

The V call is TRBV18, the J call TRBJ2-7; no definite D call. V was clipped by 6 bases and J by 0 bases, with 15 bases between them. Germline V gene sequence: CDR1 KGHSH, CDR2 LQKENI. This CDR3 has 15 amino acids. The CDR3 here is CASSREGGGSYEQYF. CDR3 DNA: TGTGCCAGCTCCCGCGAAGGCGGCGGCTCCTACGAGCAGTACTTC.

This clonotype was observed at least ten times. The chain couples TRBV28 to TRBJ2-7, with D unresolved. This CDR3 is 13 amino acids long. Germline V lookup: CDR1 MDHEN, CDR2 SYDVKM. V shed 4 bases and J shed 0 bases, with 7 bases lying between them. CDR3 region: CASSSTPSYEQYF. In nucleotides, the CDR3 is TGTGCCAGCAGTTCGACCCCCTCCTACGAGCAGTACTTC. Looking up the rest from reference TRBV28 and TRBJ2-7 gives the full variable domain: DVKVTQSSRYLVKRTGEKVFLECVQDMDHENMFWYRQDPGLGLRLIYFSYDVKMKEKGDIPEGYSVSREKKERFSLILESASTNQTSMYLCASSSTPSYEQYFGPGTRLTVT.

This clonotype was seen only a few times. CDR3 sequence reads: CASSLIGAEQYF. CDR3 nucleotide sequence: TGTGCCAGCAGCTTAATAGGAGCGGAGCAGTACTTC. The J gene is TRBJ2-7, the V gene TRBV13; D call uncertain. The CDR3 spans 12 residues. Germline V gene sequence: CDR1 PRHDT, CDR2 FYEKMQ (reference sequence). V was trimmed by 2 bases and J by 7 bases, leaving 9 bases between them.

This clonotype was observed a handful of times. This chain connects TRBV28 to TRBJ1-3, with D uncertain. V gave up 3 bases and J gave up 3 bases, with 12 bases separating them. CDR1 and CDR2 (germline): MDHEN, SYDVKM. The CDR3 covers 15 residues. The CDR3 DNA sequence: TGTGCCAGCAGTTTCGGATTCGGCGGTGGAAACACCATATATTTT. As protein: CASSFGFGGGNTIYF. The variable domain in full, with the rest retrieved from reference TRBV28 and TRBJ1-3, is DVKVTQSSRYLVKRTGEKVFLECVQDMDHENMFWYRQDPGLGLRLIYFSYDVKMKEKGDIPEGYSVSREKKERFSLILESASTNQTSMYLCASSFGFGGGNTIYFGEGSWLTVV.

This clonotype was counted ten times or more. V is TRBV29-1 and J is TRBJ2-5; the match to TRBD2 covers 8 bases. Germline V gene data show CDR1 as SQVTM and CDR2 as ANQGSEA. V lost 5 bases, J lost 4 bases, and 6 bases stayed unmatched. The CDR3 consists of 13 residues. The CDR3 loop is CSVSSGRGETQYF. CDR3 nucleotides: TGCAGCGTTTCGAGCGGGAGAGGAGAGACCCAGTACTTC.

This clonotype was detected many times. V usage is TRBV19 and J usage is TRBJ2-2, with D possibly matching TRBD1 (6 bases). The CDR3 consists of 15 residues. In germline, CDR1 is LNHDA, CDR2 SQIVND (reference sequence). Between the trimmed V and J ends, which lost 8 bases and 1 base, there was a span of 14 bases. CDR3 protein: CASARGSMNTGELFF. In DNA form, the CDR3 reads TGTGCCAGTGCCAGGGGTTCTATGAACACCGGGGAGCTGTTTTTT.

The sample holds many counts of this clonotype. V and J are TRBV6-5 and TRBJ2-2; D remains ambiguous. The CDR3 runs 15 residues. V lost 3 bases and J 2 bases, leaving 10 bases between the germline ends. Germline V gene data show CDR1 as MNHEY and CDR2 as SVGAGI. The CDR3 sequence is CASSYGGINTGELFF. The CDR3 bases are TGTGCCAGCAGTTATGGCGGCATTAACACCGGGGAGCTGTTTTTT.

Many counts were recorded for this clonotype. The chain combines TRBV7-3 with TRBJ1-5; D uncertain. This CDR3 is 13 amino acids long. The germline V gene has CDR1 SGHTA and CDR2 FQGTGA. V lost 1 base, J lost 4 bases, and 5 bases lay in between. The chain's CDR3 is CASSLNVNQPQHF. The CDR3 DNA follows: TGTGCCAGCAGCTTAAATGTGAATCAGCCCCAGCATTTT.

The chain recombines TRBV4-3 with TRBJ2-7; D perhaps matches TRBD2 (6 bases). Germline CDR1 is LGHNA and CDR2 is YSLEER. CDR3 length: 16 residues. V was shortened by 3 bases and J by 2 bases, with 17 bases between the two germline ends. CDR3 protein: CASSQSRGTVPYEQYF. In DNA, the CDR3 is TGCGCCAGCAGCCAGAGCCGCGGGACGGTACCCTACGAGCAGTACTTC.

This clonotype was detected a few times. This sequence joins TRBV5-1 and TRBJ1-5; the D is unclear. Trimming removed 5 bases from V and 1 base from J, with 16 bases in between. CDR1 is SGHRS and CDR2 is YFSETQ in the germline V gene. CDR3 length: 16 residues. CDR3 DNA: TGCGCCAGCAGGGTGGCCCCGGACGGGAGCAATCAGCCCCAGCATTTT. Translating gives CASRVAPDGSNQPQHF.

This clonotype was found once. A much larger clone lies one base from this, so it may be a read error. The CDR3 ends on some other residue instead of the conserved phenylalanine or tryptophan, so this is likely a read error. The chain joins TRBV4-1 to TRBJ1-5, with D possibly being TRBD1 (6 bases). V gave up 0 bases and J gave up 6 bases, with 15 bases separating them. The CDR3 runs 16 residues. Germline V gene data show CDR1 as MGHRA and CDR2 as YSYEKL. This CDR3 is CASSQEVGGGSQPQHS. The DNA for the CDR3 is TGCGCCAGCAGCCAAGAGGTAGGGGGAGGTTCTCAGCCCCAGCATTCT.

This clonotype was counted ten times or more. The chain joins TRBV20-1 to TRBJ2-5; 8 bases are a match to TRBD2. V lost 0 bases and J lost 7; bases outside the gene matches: 13. Germline-derived CDR1 and CDR2 are DFQATT and SNEGSKA (reference sequence). The CDR3 extends over 16 amino acids. The CDR3 region has the DNA TGCAGTGCTAGAGATACTGTAGCGGGATATTTGGTGACCCAGTACTTC. Its protein is CSARDTVAGYLVTQYF.

This clonotype was seen repeatedly, ten times or more. V is TRBV12-5 and J is TRBJ2-2, with 8 positions matching TRBD2. Trimming at V came to 2 bases and at J to 4 bases, leaving 6 bases not matched to a gene. CDR1 and CDR2 (germline): LGHNT, FRNRAP. The CDR3 is made up of 16 amino acids. CDR3 amino acids: CASGLKTSVITGELFF. CDR3 in DNA: TGTGCTAGTGGTTTGAAGACTAGCGTAATCACCGGGGAGCTGTTTTTT.